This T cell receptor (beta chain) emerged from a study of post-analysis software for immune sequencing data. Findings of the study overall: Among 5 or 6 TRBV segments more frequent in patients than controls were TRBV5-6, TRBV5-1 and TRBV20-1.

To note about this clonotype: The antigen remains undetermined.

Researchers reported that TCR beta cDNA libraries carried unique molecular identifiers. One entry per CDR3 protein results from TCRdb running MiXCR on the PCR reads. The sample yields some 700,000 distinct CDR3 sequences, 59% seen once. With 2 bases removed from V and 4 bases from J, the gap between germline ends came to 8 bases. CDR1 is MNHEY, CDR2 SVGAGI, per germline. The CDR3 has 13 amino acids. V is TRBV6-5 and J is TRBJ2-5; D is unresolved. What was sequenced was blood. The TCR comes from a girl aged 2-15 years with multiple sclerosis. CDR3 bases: TGTGCCAGCAGTTACAGGTTACGAGAGACCCAGTACTTC. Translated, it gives CASSYRLRETQYF.